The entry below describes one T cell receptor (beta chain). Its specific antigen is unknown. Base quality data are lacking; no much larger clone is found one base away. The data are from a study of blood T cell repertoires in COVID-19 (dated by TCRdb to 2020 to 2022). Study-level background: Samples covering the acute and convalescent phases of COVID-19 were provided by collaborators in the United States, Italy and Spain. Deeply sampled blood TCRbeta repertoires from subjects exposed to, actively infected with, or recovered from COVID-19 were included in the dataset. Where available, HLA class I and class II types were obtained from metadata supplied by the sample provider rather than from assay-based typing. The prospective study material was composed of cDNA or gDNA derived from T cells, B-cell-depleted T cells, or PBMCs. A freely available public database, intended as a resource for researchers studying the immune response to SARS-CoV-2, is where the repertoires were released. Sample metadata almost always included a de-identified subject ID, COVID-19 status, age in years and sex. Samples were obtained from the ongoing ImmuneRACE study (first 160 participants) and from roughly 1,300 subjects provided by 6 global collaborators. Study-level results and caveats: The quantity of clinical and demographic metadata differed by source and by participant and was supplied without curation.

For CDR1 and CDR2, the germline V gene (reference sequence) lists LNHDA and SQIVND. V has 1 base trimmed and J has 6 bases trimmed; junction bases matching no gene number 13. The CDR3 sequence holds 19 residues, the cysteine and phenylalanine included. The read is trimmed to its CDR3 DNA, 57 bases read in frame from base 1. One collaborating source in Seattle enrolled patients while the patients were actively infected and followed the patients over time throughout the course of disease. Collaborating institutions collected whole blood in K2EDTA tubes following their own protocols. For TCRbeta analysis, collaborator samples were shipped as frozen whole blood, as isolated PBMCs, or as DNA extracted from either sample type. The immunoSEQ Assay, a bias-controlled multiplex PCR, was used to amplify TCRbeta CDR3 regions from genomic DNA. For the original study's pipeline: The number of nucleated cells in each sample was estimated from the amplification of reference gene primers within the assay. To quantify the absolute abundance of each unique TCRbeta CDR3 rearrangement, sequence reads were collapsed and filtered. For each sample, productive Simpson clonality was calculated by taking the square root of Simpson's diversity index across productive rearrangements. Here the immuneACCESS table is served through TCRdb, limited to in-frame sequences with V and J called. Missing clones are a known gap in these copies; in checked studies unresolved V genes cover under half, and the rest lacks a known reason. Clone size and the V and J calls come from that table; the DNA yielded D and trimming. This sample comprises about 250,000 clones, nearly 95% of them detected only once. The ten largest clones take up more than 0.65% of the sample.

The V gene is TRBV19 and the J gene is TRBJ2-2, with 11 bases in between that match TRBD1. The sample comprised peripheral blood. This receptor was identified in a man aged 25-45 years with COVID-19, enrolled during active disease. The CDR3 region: CASSIVPGTGGVWPGELFF. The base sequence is TGTGCCAGTAGTATAGTGCCGGGGACAGGGGGTGTTTGGCCCGGGGAGCTGTTTTTT.